This T cell receptor (beta chain) was observed in a study of cytomegalovirus exposure and HLA in healthy donors. Germline-derived CDR1 and CDR2 are KGHSH and LQKENI. With 2 bases clipped from V and 0 bases from J, the junction kept 9 bases outside the gene matches. CDR3 size: 18 residues. It was with 60 Vbeta and 13 Jbeta primers that the PCR ran. Repertoires were generated with immunoSEQ multiplex PCR, while TCRdb's copy carries only in-frame clones and drops some. The table records about 130,000 clones, around 76% of them present only once. The sequenced sample consisted of PBMCs. The gene calls are TRBV18 and TRBJ2-5, with TRBD1 identical over 10 bases. The origin of this receptor is a male donor in good health and CMV-seronegative. CDR3 protein: CASSPKMDRGINQETQYF. The CDR3 DNA reads TGTGCCAGCTCACCAAAGATGGACAGGGGGATAAACCAAGAGACCCAGTACTTC.